Listed below are T cell receptor beta chains from one sample, sequenced in a study of blood T cell repertoires in COVID-19. Produced via immunoSEQ multiplex PCR; TCRdb's table is partial and in-frame only. The table records hundreds of thousands of clones, about 88% of them present only once. Sequencing was carried out using PBMCs or T cells enriched from blood (not recorded which). Receptor source: a woman in her forties or fifties who had recovered from COVID-19. Each CDR3 is given without its conserved first and last residue.

V gene,J gene,CDR3 protein
TRBV28,TRBJ2-3,ASSLSSSGPTDTQY
TRBV6-2/TRBV6-3,TRBJ1-1,ASSFPTGTGVWDTEAF
TRBV5-1,TRBJ2-1,ASSLSLAGGYNEQF
TRBV19,TRBJ2-7,ASSSGLAGLYEQY
TRBV6-5,TRBJ1-6,ASSFTWGNSPLH
TRBV5-1,TRBJ1-4,ASSLAGNAEKLF
TRBV24-1,TRBJ1-4,ATSDSSPVEKLF
TRBV20-1,TRBJ2-1,SASKRSAASYNEQF
TRBV4-2,TRBJ2-1,ASSQEAQWREGRHEQF
TRBV7-8,TRBJ2-1,ASGRLAGGNEQF
TRBV6-1,TRBJ2-6,ASSEASGAGANVLT
TRBV5-1,TRBJ1-6,ASSRTPGTENSPLH
TRBV9,TRBJ2-1,ASSGRLADSYNEQF
TRBV11-2,TRBJ2-2,ASSQRRDTGELF
TRBV24-1,TRBJ2-1,ATSDPSSGGSSYNEQF
TRBV7-2,TRBJ2-5,ASSRVGETQY
TRBV7-9,TRBJ1-1,ASSLGDPTGDGQKEAF
TRBV6-2/TRBV6-3,TRBJ2-1,ASSWDRGPSNEQF
TRBV19,TRBJ1-1,ASSTRQENTEAF
TRBV7-9,TRBJ2-7,ASSSSVSYEQY
TRBV28,TRBJ2-3,ASIRAGGEDTQY
TRBV21-1,TRBJ2-1,ASSKGAGGPFNEQF
TRBV18,TRBJ2-7,ASSVQVRGSSYEQY